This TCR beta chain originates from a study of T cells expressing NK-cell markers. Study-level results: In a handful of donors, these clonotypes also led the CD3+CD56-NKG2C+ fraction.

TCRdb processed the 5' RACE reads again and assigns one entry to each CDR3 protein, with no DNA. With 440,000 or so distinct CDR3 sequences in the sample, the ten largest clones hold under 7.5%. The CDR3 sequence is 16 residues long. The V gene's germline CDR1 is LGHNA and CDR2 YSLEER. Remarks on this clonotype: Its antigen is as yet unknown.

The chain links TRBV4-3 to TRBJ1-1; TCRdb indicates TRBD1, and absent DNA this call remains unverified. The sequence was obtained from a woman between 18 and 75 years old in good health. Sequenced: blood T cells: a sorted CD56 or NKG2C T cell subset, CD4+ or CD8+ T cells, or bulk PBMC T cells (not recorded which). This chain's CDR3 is CASSQDRRDPNTEAFF.